A selection of T cell receptor beta chains follows, all from one sample in a study of blood T cells in healthy people across ages. TCRdb independently ran MiXCR on the 5' RACE reads; one entry per CDR3 protein. The data show roughly 1.9 million distinct CDR3 sequences, 35% to 50% seen once. Material for sequencing was blood. These TCRs come from a human donor in good health. Each CDR3 is given with its conserved first and last residue. The D gene is left open where the match is weak. Only part of the rows carry a size: once, few, many, or a class if the clone is expanded.

J,D,size,V,DNA,CDR3
TRBJ2-5,.,.,TRBV12-3/TRBV12-4,TGTGCCAGTCCGGAAGCACTAGATGTTGAGGAGACCCAGTACTTC,CASPEALDVEETQYF
TRBJ2-3,TRBD2,.,TRBV4-1,TGCGCCAGCAGCCCCTCTAGCGGGGGCACCGTAGACACAGATACGCAGTATTTT,CASSPSSGGTVDTDTQYF
TRBJ2-7,.,few,TRBV29-1,TGCAGCGGTGAAGTTGCGACAGGCTACGAGCAGTACTTC,CSGEVATGYEQYF
TRBJ1-2,TRBD1,few,TRBV12-3/TRBV12-4,TGTGCCAGCTCAACCTCCGACAGGGCTACTCGTGGCTACACCTTC,CASSTSDRATRGYTF
TRBJ2-1,.,.,TRBV7-9,TGTGCCAGCAGCTTATCATCACTAGCTATCTACAATGAGCAGTTCTTC,CASSLSSLAIYNEQFF
TRBJ2-7,.,few,TRBV20-1,TGCAGTGCCAGGGGGGCGGGACAGATCTACGAGCAGTACTTC,CSARGAGQIYEQYF
TRBJ2-5,TRBD2,.,TRBV15,TGTGCCACCAGCAGAGTTAGCGGGGGGCCCCAAGAGACCCAGTACTTC,CATSRVSGGPQETQYF
TRBJ2-1,.,.,TRBV6-5,TGTGCCAGCAGGCGTGAGGGTTACAATGAGCAGTTCTTC,CASRREGYNEQFF
TRBJ1-5,.,.,TRBV4-2,TGTGCCAGCAGCCAAGTGGTGGGAGGGAGTCAGCCCCAGCATTTT,CASSQVVGGSQPQHF
TRBJ1-2,.,.,TRBV4-3,TGCGCCAGCAGCCAAGGGGGGCAGCGAGCTAACTATGGCTACACCTTC,CASSQGGQRANYGYTF
TRBJ1-2,.,.,TRBV7-3,TGTGCCAGCAGCCCCGGGGCAGGAGAGACCTATGGCTACACCTTC,CASSPGAGETYGYTF
TRBJ2-5,.,.,TRBV5-1,TGCGCCAGCTGGGGGGCCCCGGGGGAGACCCAGTACTTC,CASWGAPGETQYF
TRBJ2-5,TRBD1,few,TRBV5-5,TGTGCCAGCAGCCTCAGGACAGGGCCGACGAAGACCCAGTACTTC,CASSLRTGPTKTQYF
TRBJ1-2,TRBD1,once,TRBV20-1,TGCAGTGCTAGGGCGAGGGACAGGGAGTATGGCTACACCTTC,CSARARDREYGYTF
TRBJ2-5,TRBD2,few,TRBV9,TGTGCCAGCAGCGTCGGACTAGCGGGGGGGGAGACCCAGTACTTC,CASSVGLAGGETQYF
TRBJ2-3,TRBD1,.,TRBV20-1,TGCAGTGCTAGTCTACAGGGGGTCAGCACAGATACGCAGTATTTT,CSASLQGVSTDTQYF
TRBJ2-1,.,.,TRBV7-9,TGTGCCAGCAGCCGCGCTCAGGACGGGGGTGCCTACAATGAGCAGTTCTTC,CASSRAQDGGAYNEQFF
TRBJ1-4,.,few,TRBV29-1,TGCAGCGTTGAAGAGGGGGACACCGGCGAAAAACTGTTTTTT,CSVEEGDTGEKLFF
TRBJ2-1,.,.,TRBV5-1,TGCGCCAGCAGCCTCAACCCGGCCGGCCCTCAAGAGACCCAGTTCTTC,CASSLNPAGPQETQFF